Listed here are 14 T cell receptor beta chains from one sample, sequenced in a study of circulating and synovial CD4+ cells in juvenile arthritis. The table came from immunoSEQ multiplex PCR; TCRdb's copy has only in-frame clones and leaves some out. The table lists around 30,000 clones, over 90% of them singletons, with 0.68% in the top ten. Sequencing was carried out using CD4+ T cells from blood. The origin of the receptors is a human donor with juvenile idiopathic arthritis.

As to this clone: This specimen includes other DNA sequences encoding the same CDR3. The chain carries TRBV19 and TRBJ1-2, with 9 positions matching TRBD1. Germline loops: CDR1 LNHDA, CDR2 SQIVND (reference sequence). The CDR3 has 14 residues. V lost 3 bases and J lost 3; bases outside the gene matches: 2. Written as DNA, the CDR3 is TGTGCCAGTAGTATTGACAGGGGGGACTATGGCTACACCTTC. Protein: CASSIDRGDYGYTF.

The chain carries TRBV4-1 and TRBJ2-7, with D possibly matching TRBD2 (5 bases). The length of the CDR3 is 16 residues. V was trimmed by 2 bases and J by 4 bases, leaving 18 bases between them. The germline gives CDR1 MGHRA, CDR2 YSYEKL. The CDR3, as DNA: TGCGCCAGCAGCCAACGAGGGCTAGCCCAAGGGTACGAGCAGTACTTC. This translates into CASSQRGLAQGYEQYF.

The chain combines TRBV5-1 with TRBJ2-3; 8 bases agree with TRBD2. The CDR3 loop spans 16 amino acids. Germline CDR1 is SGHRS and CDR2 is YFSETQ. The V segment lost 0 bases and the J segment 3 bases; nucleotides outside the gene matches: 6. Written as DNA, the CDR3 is TGCGCCAGCAGCTTGGTCGTAGGCGGGAGGACAGATACGCAGTATTTT. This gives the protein CASSLVVGGRTDTQYF.

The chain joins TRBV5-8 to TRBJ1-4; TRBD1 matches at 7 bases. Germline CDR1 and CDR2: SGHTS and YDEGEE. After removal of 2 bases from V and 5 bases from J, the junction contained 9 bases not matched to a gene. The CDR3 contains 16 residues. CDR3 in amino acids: CASSFGQEAANEKLFF. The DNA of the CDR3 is TGTGCCAGCAGCTTTGGACAGGAGGCGGCGAATGAAAAACTGTTTTTT.

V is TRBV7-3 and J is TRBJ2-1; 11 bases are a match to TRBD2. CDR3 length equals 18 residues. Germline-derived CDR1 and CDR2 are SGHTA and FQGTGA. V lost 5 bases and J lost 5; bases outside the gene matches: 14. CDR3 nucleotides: TGTGCCAGCAGCCCCAATAGCGGGAGGGCCATTTTCGACAATGAGCAGTTCTTC. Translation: CASSPNSGRAIFDNEQFF.

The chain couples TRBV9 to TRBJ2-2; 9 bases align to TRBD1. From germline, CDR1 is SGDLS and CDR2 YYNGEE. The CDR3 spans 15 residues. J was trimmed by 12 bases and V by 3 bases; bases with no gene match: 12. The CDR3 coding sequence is TGTGCCAGCAGCGGGGGGGGACAGGGCTCGGAGAAGCTGTTTTTT. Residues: CASSGGGQGSEKLFF.

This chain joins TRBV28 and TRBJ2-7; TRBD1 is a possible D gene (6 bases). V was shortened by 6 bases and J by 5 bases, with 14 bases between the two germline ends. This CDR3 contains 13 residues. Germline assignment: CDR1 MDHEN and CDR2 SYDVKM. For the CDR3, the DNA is TGTGCCAGCAGGGGAAGGCACAGGGACGAGCAGTACTTC. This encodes CASRGRHRDEQYF. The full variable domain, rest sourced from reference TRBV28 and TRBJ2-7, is DVKVTQSSRYLVKRTGEKVFLECVQDMDHENMFWYRQDPGLGLRLIYFSYDVKMKEKGDIPEGYSVSREKKERFSLILESASTNQTSMYLCASRGRHRDEQYFGPGTRLTVT.

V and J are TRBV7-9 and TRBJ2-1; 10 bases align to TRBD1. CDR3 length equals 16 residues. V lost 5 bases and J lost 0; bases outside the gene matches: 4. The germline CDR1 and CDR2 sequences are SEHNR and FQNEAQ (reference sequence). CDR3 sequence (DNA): TGTGCCAGCAGCGCACGGACAGGGGGCTCCTACAATGAGCAGTTCTTC. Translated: CASSARTGGSYNEQFF. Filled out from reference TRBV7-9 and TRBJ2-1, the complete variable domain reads DTGVSQNPRHKITKRGQNVTFRCDPISEHNRLYWYRQTLGQGPEFLTYFQNEAQLEKSRLLSDRFSAERPKGSFSTLEIQRTEQGDSAMYLCASSARTGGSYNEQFFGPGTRLTVL.

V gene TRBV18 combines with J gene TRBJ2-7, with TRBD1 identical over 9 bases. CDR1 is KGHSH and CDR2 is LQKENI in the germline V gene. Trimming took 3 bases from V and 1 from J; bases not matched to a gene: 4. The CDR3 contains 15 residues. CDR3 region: CASSPGQGGSYEQYF. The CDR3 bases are TGTGCCAGCTCACCGGGACAGGGTGGGTCCTACGAGCAGTACTTC.

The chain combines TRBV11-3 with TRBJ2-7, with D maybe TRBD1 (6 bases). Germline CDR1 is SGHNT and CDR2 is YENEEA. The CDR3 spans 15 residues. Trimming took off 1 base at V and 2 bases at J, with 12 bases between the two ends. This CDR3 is CASSLGTTGPYEQYF. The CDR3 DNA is TGTGCCAGCAGCTTAGGGACGACAGGCCCCTACGAGCAGTACTTC.

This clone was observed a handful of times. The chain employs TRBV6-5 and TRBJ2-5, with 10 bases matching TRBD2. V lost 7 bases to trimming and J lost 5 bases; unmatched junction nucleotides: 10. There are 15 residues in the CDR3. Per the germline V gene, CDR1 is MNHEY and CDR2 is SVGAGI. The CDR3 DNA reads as TGTGCCAGCAAAGAGCGGGAGGGCCTTGGGGAGACCCAGTACTTC. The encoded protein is CASKEREGLGETQYF.

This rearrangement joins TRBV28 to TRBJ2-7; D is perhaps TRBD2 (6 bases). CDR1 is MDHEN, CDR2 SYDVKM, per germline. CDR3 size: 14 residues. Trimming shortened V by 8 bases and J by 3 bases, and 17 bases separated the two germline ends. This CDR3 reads CASGGTPPDYEQYF. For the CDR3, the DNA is TGTGCCAGCGGGGGGACTCCGCCTGACTACGAGCAGTACTTC.

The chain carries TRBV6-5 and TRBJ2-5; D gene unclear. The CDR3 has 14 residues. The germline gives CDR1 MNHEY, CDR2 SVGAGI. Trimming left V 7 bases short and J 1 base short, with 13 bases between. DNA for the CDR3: TGTGCCAGCAACTTCGGTAGGAGCCAAGAGACCCAGTACTTC. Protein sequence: CASNFGRSQETQYF.

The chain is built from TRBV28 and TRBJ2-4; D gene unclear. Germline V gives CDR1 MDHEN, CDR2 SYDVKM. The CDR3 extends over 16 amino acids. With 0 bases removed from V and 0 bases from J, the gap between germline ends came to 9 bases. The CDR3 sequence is CASSLWGSIAKNIQYF. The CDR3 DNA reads TGTGCCAGCAGTTTATGGGGCAGCATAGCCAAAAACATTCAGTACTTC.